The 24 T cell receptor beta chains below come from one sample, sequenced in a study of T cell clusters in autoimmune cytopenias. TRB was amplified by touch-down multiplex PCR, primer pools A and B combined. TCRdb reprocessed the multiplex PCR reads and stores each CDR3 protein as one record, lacking DNA. Recorded for this sample: 3,000 to 3,500 distinct CDR3 sequences. TRB was amplified from about 270 ng of peripheral blood genomic DNA per sample. Sequenced: peripheral blood. These receptors were obtained from a human donor with an autoimmune cytopenia, with autoimmune hepatitis or in good health (not recorded which).

The rearrangement uses TRBV4-1 and TRBJ2-1. The CDR3 runs to 13 residues. Germline V gives CDR1 MGHRA, CDR2 YSYEKL. CDR3 region: CASSPFHGNEQFF.

The chain is built from TRBV20-1 and TRBJ1-3; lacking DNA, the TRBD1 call made by TCRdb goes unchecked. Per germline, CDR1 DFQATT and CDR2 SNEGSKA (reference sequence). The CDR3 sequence is 14 residues long. Here the CDR3 reads CSARVRTTGNTIYF.

This CDR3 reads CASSPGQNENIQYF. This sequence joins TRBV2 and TRBJ2-4; TCRdb calls TRBD1, which cannot be checked without DNA. Per the germline V gene, CDR1 is SNHLY and CDR2 is FYNNEI. This CDR3 contains 14 residues.

This chain connects TRBV6-2 or TRBV6-3 to TRBJ2-5; TCRdb indicates TRBD1, and absent DNA this call remains unverified. Germline CDR1 reads MNHEY; CDR2 reads SVGEGT. The CDR3 covers 13 residues. CDR3 residues: CASRPTARETQYF.

This clonotype registers medium-sized by frequency. This sequence joins TRBV28 and TRBJ2-3; TCRdb designates TRBD2, a call that cannot be tested without DNA. CDR1 and CDR2 from the germline V gene are MDHEN and SYDVKM. The CDR3 spans 15 residues. The chain's CDR3 is CASQPSGRPTDTQYF.

This clonotype is labeled medium-sized based on frequency. The genes are TRBV6-5 and TRBJ1-3; TCRdb returns TRBD1, unconfirmable since there is no DNA. The CDR3 is 16 residues long. Per the germline V gene, CDR1 is MNHEY and CDR2 is SVGAGI. The CDR3 loop is CASSNTGQPSRNTIYF.

This clonotype registers medium-sized by frequency. The chain is built from TRBV19 and TRBJ2-2; TCRdb's D gene call, TRBD1, goes unchecked for lack of DNA. Germline values: CDR1 LNHDA, CDR2 SQIVND (reference sequence). The CDR3 has 14 amino acids. The CDR3 reads CASSISTTGGELFF.

The chain joins TRBV11-2 to TRBJ2-4; TCRdb names TRBD2, which stays unverified in the absence of DNA. This CDR3 has 15 residues. Germline assignment: CDR1 SGHAT and CDR2 FQNNGV. The CDR3 is CASSASSGSSLVQYF.

This chain connects TRBV12-3 or TRBV12-4 to TRBJ1-5. The CDR3 extends over 15 amino acids. The CDR3 loop reads CASSFGVYGNQPQHF.

By frequency, this clonotype is medium-sized. The chain has TRBV7-9 and TRBJ1-4; the TCRdb D gene call, TRBD1, has no DNA to confirm it. This CDR3 has 13 residues. CDR1 and CDR2 (germline): SEHNR, FQNEAQ (reference sequence). The CDR3: CASSGTGAEKLFF.

The chain couples TRBV7-6 to TRBJ2-7; TCRdb outputs TRBD1, but without DNA this stays unchecked. This CDR3 contains 12 residues. Germline CDR1 SGHVS, CDR2 FNYEAQ. The CDR3 is CASSLEGDEQYF.

This rearrangement joins TRBV18 to TRBJ1-4. Germline V CDR1 and CDR2: KGHSH, LQKENI. CDR3 length equals 17 residues. The CDR3 here is CASSPSPGRATNEKLFF. Drawing the rest from reference TRBV18 and TRBJ1-4, the complete variable domain is NAGVMQNPRHLVRRRGQEARLRCSPMKGHSHVYWYRQLPEEGLKFMVYLQKENIIDESGMPKERFSAEFPKEGPSILRIQQVVRGDSAAYFCASSPSPGRATNEKLFFGSGTQLSVL.

Measured by frequency, this clonotype is medium-sized. The J gene is TRBJ1-4, the V gene TRBV6-1. Germline loops: CDR1 MNHNS, CDR2 SASEGT. The CDR3 has 14 amino acids. CDR3: CASSLRATNEKLFF.

This clonotype is classed as medium-sized (0.01 to 0.1%) by frequency. V usage is TRBV5-5 and J usage is TRBJ2-1; TCRdb indicates TRBD1, and absent DNA this call remains unverified. The CDR3 runs 15 residues. The V gene's germline CDR1 is SGHKS and CDR2 YYEKEE (reference sequence). CDR3 protein: CASSLGAISYNEQFF.

The chain carries TRBV14 and TRBJ2-3; with no DNA, the TCRdb D assignment of TRBD1 cannot be verified. This CDR3 is built from 13 residues. The V gene's germline CDR1 is SGHDN and CDR2 FVKESK. The CDR3 is CASSPPTGGTQYF.

This clonotype is medium-sized by frequency. The CDR3 is CASRAVGSTDTQYF. The chain joins TRBV6-9 to TRBJ2-3. The V gene's germline CDR1 is MNHGY and CDR2 SVAAGI. This CDR3 spans 14 amino acids.

By frequency, this clonotype registers medium-sized (0.01 to 0.1%). The chain joins TRBV28 to TRBJ2-1; checking the TCRdb D call of TRBD2 is not possible without DNA. CDR1 is MDHEN and CDR2 is SYDVKM in the germline V gene. This CDR3 region has 14 residues. The CDR3 protein is CASSLLAESNEQFF. The variable domain in full, with the rest retrieved from reference TRBV28 and TRBJ2-1, is DVKVTQSSRYLVKRTGEKVFLECVQDMDHENMFWYRQDPGLGLRLIYFSYDVKMKEKGDIPEGYSVSREKKERFSLILESASTNQTSMYLCASSLLAESNEQFFGPGTRLTVL.

This clonotype shows up as medium-sized by frequency. The V gene is TRBV19, the J gene TRBJ1-4; TCRdb proposes TRBD1, but this gene call is untestable without DNA. Per germline, CDR1 LNHDA and CDR2 SQIVND (reference sequence). The CDR3 is made up of 14 amino acids. CDR3 loop: CASNLGHGNEKLFF. The full variable domain, rest sourced from reference TRBV19 and TRBJ1-4, is DGGITQSPKYLFRKEGQNVTLSCEQNLNHDAMYWYRQDPGQGLRLIYYSQIVNDFQKGDIAEGYSVSREKKESFPLTVTSAQKNPTAFYLCASNLGHGNEKLFFGSGTQLSVL.

By frequency, this clonotype registers large (0.1 to 1%). The CDR3 here is CASSSTGRYEQYF. V gene TRBV5-6 combines with J gene TRBJ2-7; with no DNA, the TCRdb D assignment of TRBD1 cannot be verified. The CDR3 has 13 residues. Looked up from germline, CDR1 is SGHDT and CDR2 is YYEEEE.

The CDR3 loop is CASSQELAGDNEQFF. V usage is TRBV4-2 and J usage is TRBJ2-1; as DNA is missing, the TRBD2 call by TCRdb cannot be tested. The germline CDR1 and CDR2 sequences are LGHNA and YNFKEQ. This CDR3 has 15 amino acids.

This clonotype is medium-sized by frequency. The chain employs TRBV19 and TRBJ2-6; the TCRdb call, TRBD1, lacks DNA for checking. CDR1 is LNHDA, CDR2 SQIVND, per germline (reference sequence). The CDR3 contains 18 residues. The CDR3 sequence: CASSVDRDRVSGANVLTF.

This clonotype is identified as medium-sized from frequency. This sequence joins TRBV7-2 and TRBJ2-2; TCRdb's assignment of TRBD2 cannot be checked, as there is no DNA. The germline CDR1 and CDR2 sequences are SGHTA and FQGNSA. This CDR3 has 15 amino acids. CDR3: CASSREGGGTGELFF.

The chain has TRBV30 and TRBJ2-3; as DNA is missing, the TRBD1 call by TCRdb cannot be tested. Germline V gene lookup returns CDR1 GTSNPN and CDR2 SVGIG (reference sequence). This CDR3 has 12 amino acids. The CDR3 loop is CAWTRQTDTQYF. Supplemented by reference TRBV30 and TRBJ2-3, the full variable domain reads SQTIHQWPATLVQPVGSPLSLECTVEGTSNPNLYWYRQAAGRGLQLLFYSVGIGQISSEVPQNLSASRPQDRQFILSSKKLLLSDSGFYLCAWTRQTDTQYFGPGTRLTVL.

Frequency places this clonotype as medium-sized. This chain connects TRBV19 to TRBJ2-2; TCRdb gives TRBD1 as the D gene, but with no DNA this cannot be confirmed. The CDR3 spans 15 residues. Germline CDR1 LNHDA, CDR2 SQIVND (reference sequence). The CDR3: CASQDPRIRTGELFF.